This TCR beta chain was recovered during a study of molecular identifiers for immune sequencing clone quantification. Via MiXCR, TCRdb re-called the PCR reads, giving one row per CDR3 protein. The repertoire includes around 40,000 distinct CDR3 sequences, 15% to 20% of them detected once, and under 1.4% sits in the top ten. The germline V gene has CDR1 SEHNR and CDR2 FQNEAQ (reference sequence). CDR3 length equals 15 residues. Trimming left V 6 bases short and J 2 bases short, with 14 bases between. Source material: naive CD8+ T cells from blood, with Jurkat cell RNA spiked in. Described subset: FACS-sorted CD8+CD4-CCR7+CD45RA+ naive T cells. The V gene is TRBV7-9, the J gene TRBJ1-5; D possibly corresponds to TRBD1 (5 bases). This receptor was obtained from a human donor in good health. Some libraries in this study had Jurkat cell RNA spiked in. CDR3 in DNA: TGTGCCAGCAGACAGAGTGGGGGTGGCAATCAGCCCCAGCATTTT. Encoded protein: CASRQSGGGNQPQHF.